The 28 T cell receptor beta chains presented below share a single source sample, sequenced in a study of a mutant IDH1 vaccine in newly diagnosed glioma. The method was immunoSEQ multiplex PCR; TCRdb's version includes in-frame clones alone and lacks a portion of them. The data contain tens of thousands of clones, over 70% of them seen just once; the ten biggest clones take up about 6.3%. Which antigens these TCRs recognize remains unknown. The time point was: week 23, last vaccination. It was 300 ug of mutant IDH1 20-mer peptide that made up each vaccine dose, given with topical imiquimod. This material consisted of PBMCs, taken from a glioma patient whose treatment included an IDH1 peptide vaccine. These receptors were collected from a woman aged 35 to 49 with glioma. Some clones in this sample may be carry-over from other donors' samples.

On this clone itself: At one of its ends the junction is not consistent with the germline gene, which may arise from a read error. J is TRBJ1-5 and V is TRBV7-2; TRBD1 agrees at 7 bases. Germline loops: CDR1 SGHTA, CDR2 FQGNSA. CDR3 length: 12 residues. This chain's CDR3 is CASSSGQTAYSF. CDR3 DNA: TGTGCCAGCAGCTCGGGACAGACAGCTTATAGTTTT.

The J gene is TRBJ2-4, the V gene TRBV6-6; 10 bases are shared with TRBD2. The CDR3 spans 15 residues. Unmatched junction bases numbered 7, after V lost 6 bases and J lost 5 bases. Germline V gene data show CDR1 as MNHNY and CDR2 as SVGAGI (reference sequence). Here the CDR3 reads CASSRAGGRENIQYF. DNA of the CDR3: TGTGCCAGCAGCCGAGCGGGGGGGCGCGAAAACATTCAGTACTTC.

The table lists this clone with a count of one. This rearrangement joins TRBV10-3 to TRBJ2-3, with D perhaps matching TRBD2 (5 bases). V was shortened by 3 bases and J by 2 bases, with 12 bases between the two germline ends. The CDR3 loop spans 15 amino acids. In germline, CDR1 is ENHRY, CDR2 SYGVKD. The CDR3 protein is CAISEGGSYTDTQYF. CDR3 DNA: TGTGCCATCAGTGAAGGTGGGAGTTACACAGATACGCAGTATTTT.

The gene calls are TRBV19 and TRBJ1-6; the D gene is possibly TRBD1 (6 bases). The CDR3 has 15 residues. The germline V and J ends were trimmed by 4 bases and 2 bases, with 9 bases remaining between them. Germline V gene lookup returns CDR1 LNHDA and CDR2 SQIVND (reference sequence). The CDR3 loop reads CASSSGDTYNSPLHF. CDR3 nucleotide sequence: TGTGCCAGTAGTAGTGGGGACACCTATAATTCACCCCTCCACTTT.

The chain combines TRBV25-1 with TRBJ1-2, with 8 bases lining up with TRBD1. The CDR3 length is 13 residues. Germline-derived CDR1 and CDR2 are MGHDK and SYGVNS. V was clipped by 4 bases and J by 10 bases; unmatched bases: 8. CDR3 DNA sequence: TGTGCCAGCAGTGTGGGACAGGTTTCTTTCTACACCTTC. Encoded protein: CASSVGQVSFYTF.

The chain recombines TRBV9 with TRBJ1-6; 8 bases agree with TRBD1. The germline CDR1 and CDR2 sequences are SGDLS and YYNGEE. With 3 bases clipped from V and 9 bases from J, the junction kept 11 bases outside the gene matches. This CDR3 region has 16 residues. CDR3 in amino acids: CASSDTPRGLGSPLHF. The CDR3 DNA reads TGTGCCAGCAGCGATACCCCCAGGGGGCTCGGTTCACCCCTCCACTTT.

This chain links TRBV7-2 with TRBJ1-2; D might be TRBD1 (5 bases). Per germline, CDR1 SGHTA and CDR2 FQGNSA. With 5 bases removed from V and 7 bases from J, the gap between germline ends came to 14 bases. This CDR3 spans 13 amino acids. The CDR3 spells CASSRGGGGGYTF. The CDR3 nucleotides are TGTGCCAGCAGCCGGGGAGGCGGGGGTGGCTACACCTTC.

Only a few counts were recorded for this clone. This chain links TRBV14 with TRBJ2-2, with 13 bases matching TRBD2. Trimming removed 0 bases from V and 5 bases from J; junction bases left unmatched: 6. The CDR3 loop spans 18 amino acids. CDR1 is SGHDN, CDR2 FVKESK, per germline. The CDR3 sequence: CASSQEQRTSGGTGELFF. The CDR3 coding sequence is TGTGCCAGCAGCCAAGAACAGCGGACTAGCGGGGGAACCGGGGAGCTGTTTTTT.

The chain carries TRBV5-1 and TRBJ2-7; D not resolved. This CDR3 spans 16 amino acids. V gave up 4 bases and J gave up 0 bases, with 17 bases separating them. From germline, CDR1 is SGHRS and CDR2 YFSETQ. The CDR3 region has the DNA TGCGCCAGCAGCCGAGCCAGACTGTTCCTCTCCTACGAGCAGTACTTC. It yields the protein CASSRARLFLSYEQYF.

The J gene is TRBJ1-5, the V gene TRBV7-2; a weak D match, TRBD1 (6 bases). V was shortened by 5 bases and J by 4 bases, with 27 bases between the two germline ends. The CDR3 length is 19 residues. The germline V gene encodes CDR1 SGHTA and CDR2 FQGNSA. CDR3 loop: CASSGGPGEDRAANQPQHF. In DNA, the CDR3 is TGTGCCAGCAGCGGGGGCCCCGGAGAGGACAGAGCCGCTAATCAGCCCCAGCATTTT. Full variable domain (remainder filled in from reference TRBV7-2 and TRBJ1-5): GAGVSQSPSNKVTEKGKDVELRCDPISGHTALYWYRQSLGQGLEFLIYFQGNSAPDKSGLPSDRFSAERTGGSVSTLTIQRTQQEDSAVYLCASSGGPGEDRAANQPQHFGDGTRLSIL.

The rearrangement links TRBV7-2 to TRBJ1-4, with TRBD1 matching 7 bases. This CDR3 region has 15 residues. The V segment lost 6 bases and the J segment 8 bases; nucleotides outside the gene matches: 12. Germline assignment: CDR1 SGHTA and CDR2 FQGNSA. The CDR3 region is CASSSGGVRGEKLFF. CDR3 bases: TGTGCCAGCAGTTCAGGGGGGGTCAGGGGAGAAAAACTGTTTTTT. Supplemented by reference TRBV7-2 and TRBJ1-4, the full variable domain reads GAGVSQSPSNKVTEKGKDVELRCDPISGHTALYWYRQSLGQGLEFLIYFQGNSAPDKSGLPSDRFSAERTGGSVSTLTIQRTQQEDSAVYLCASSSGGVRGEKLFFGSGTQLSVL.

This sequence joins TRBV4-2 and TRBJ2-3, with 14 bases fitting TRBD2. The germline V gene encodes CDR1 LGHNA and CDR2 YNFKEQ. The length of the CDR3 is 18 residues. V was pared by 1 base and J by 6 bases, with 9 bases of the junction left unmatched. The chain's CDR3 is CASSQGGRGLAGVDTQYF. For the CDR3, the DNA is TGTGCCAGCAGCCAAGGGGGGAGGGGACTAGCGGGAGTCGATACGCAGTATTTT.

The J gene is TRBJ1-4, the V gene TRBV7-9, with unresolved D. The CDR3 loop spans 13 amino acids. V dropped 6 bases and J dropped 0 bases, with 5 bases sitting between them. CDR1 is SEHNR and CDR2 is FQNEAQ in the germline V gene (reference sequence). DNA of the CDR3: TGTGCCAGCAGGGATCCAACTAATGAAAAACTGTTTTTT. Its protein product is CASRDPTNEKLFF.

The sample holds one count of this clone. V usage is TRBV6-5 and J usage is TRBJ2-7; D possibly corresponds to TRBD2 (6 bases). There are 11 residues in the CDR3. Trimming took off 9 bases at V and 2 bases at J, with 8 bases between the two ends. CDR1 and CDR2 from the germline V gene are MNHEY and SVGAGI. CDR3 residues: CASRGTYEQYF. The CDR3 nucleotides read TGTGCCAGTCGGGGGACCTACGAGCAGTACTTC.

The chain uses TRBV19 and TRBJ2-3; D is possibly TRBD2 (5 bases). V dropped 3 bases and J dropped 6 bases, with 10 bases sitting between them. Germline assignment: CDR1 LNHDA and CDR2 SQIVND (reference sequence). This CDR3 is built from 13 residues. The CDR3 loop reads CASSISRRDTQYF. CDR3 bases: TGTGCCAGTAGTATCAGTAGGAGGGATACGCAGTATTTT.

The chain employs TRBV2 and TRBJ1-1; 10 bases align to TRBD1. The CDR3 totals 15 residues. The germline V gene has CDR1 SNHLY and CDR2 FYNNEI. V trimming: 5 bases; J trimming: 11 bases; junction bases outside the gene matches: 14. The CDR3 DNA follows: TGTGCCAGCAGTAGTGAGACAGGGGGCGCGAGCCCTGCTTTCTTT. This sequence encodes CASSSETGGASPAFF.

DNA of the CDR3: TGTGCCAGCAGTTTCTGGGGAACAACTAATGAAAAACTGTTTTTT. This gives the protein CASSFWGTTNEKLFF. This rearrangement joins TRBV27 to TRBJ1-4; D gene ambiguous. V lost 3 bases to trimming and J lost 0 bases, with 8 bases between them. Germline V CDR1 and CDR2: MNHEY, SMNVEV (reference sequence). The CDR3 spans 15 residues.

J is TRBJ1-1 and V is TRBV7-6, with D possibly matching TRBD1 (5 bases). The CDR3 is made up of 15 amino acids. V lost 5 bases, J lost 5 bases, and 18 bases lay in between. CDR1 is SGHVS, CDR2 FNYEAQ, per germline. CDR3 DNA: TGTGCCAGCAGCCCTGCAGGGCCCGGCGGGACTGAAGCTTTCTTT. This gives the protein CASSPAGPGGTEAFF.

The genes are TRBV28 and TRBJ1-1; unclear D gene. The germline V gene encodes CDR1 MDHEN and CDR2 SYDVKM. CDR3 length: 15 amino acids. Trimming cost V 3 bases and J 1 base, with 12 bases left between them. In DNA, the CDR3 is TGTGCCAGCAGTTTGGTCTCAACCCCGAACACTGAAGCTTTCTTT. It codes for CASSLVSTPNTEAFF. Complete variable domain (other parts from reference TRBV28 and TRBJ1-1): DVKVTQSSRYLVKRTGEKVFLECVQDMDHENMFWYRQDPGLGLRLIYFSYDVKMKEKGDIPEGYSVSREKKERFSLILESASTNQTSMYLCASSLVSTPNTEAFFGQGTRLTVV.

CDR3 DNA sequence: TGTGCCAGCAGCGTAGACGGGCTGGCGAACACTGAAGCTTTCTTT. Amino acids: CASSVDGLANTEAFF. The rearrangement links TRBV9 to TRBJ1-1; D is uncertain. Germline assignment: CDR1 SGDLS and CDR2 YYNGEE. Trimming took 0 bases from V and 1 from J, leaving 10 bases between them. The CDR3 length is 15 residues.

In this sample, this clone turned up a few times. The chain uses TRBV7-2 and TRBJ2-5, with a possible D match to TRBD2 (6 bases). Per the germline V gene, CDR1 is SGHTA and CDR2 is FQGNSA. The CDR3 totals 16 residues. The V and J ends lost 7 bases and 3 bases respectively, with 21 bases between them. The CDR3, as DNA: TGTGCCAGCAAACGAGGATACGGGACTCTTAAAGAGACCCAGTACTTC. The encoded protein is CASKRGYGTLKETQYF.

CDR3 bases: TGTGCCAGCAGCCAACGGGGGTCGAAACAAGCAGTCTATGGCTACACCTTC. Protein product: CASSQRGSKQAVYGYTF. This sequence joins TRBV4-2 and TRBJ1-2; TRBD1 might be the D (5 bases). The germline V gene encodes CDR1 LGHNA and CDR2 YNFKEQ. The CDR3 length is 17 residues. V dropped 2 bases and J dropped 4 bases, with 20 bases sitting between them.

This chain uses TRBV14 with TRBJ2-1, with 7 positions matching TRBD1. The CDR3 totals 15 residues. Germline V CDR1 and CDR2: SGHDN, FVKESK. V lost 6 bases, J lost 6 bases, and 11 bases stayed unmatched. The CDR3, as DNA: TGTGCCAGCAGTGACCAGACAGGGTGGGGCAATGAGCAGTTCTTC. Protein product: CASSDQTGWGNEQFF.

This clone has a handful of counts. The V gene is TRBV4-3, the J gene TRBJ1-2; no firm D call. This CDR3 is built from 16 residues. Trimming pared 0 bases from V and 2 bases from J, leaving 13 bases between. Germline-derived CDR1 and CDR2 are LGHNA and YSLEER. CDR3 nucleotides: TGCGCCAGCAGCCAAGATTTCGCGTTTGGAAACTATGGCTACACCTTC. This sequence encodes CASSQDFAFGNYGYTF.

This sequence joins TRBV7-9 and TRBJ2-2, with TRBD1 matching over 8 bases. The CDR3 consists of 15 residues. The germline CDR1 and CDR2 sequences are SEHNR and FQNEAQ (reference sequence). The junction had 4 bases not matched to a gene; V was cut back by 6 bases and J by 1 base. CDR3 sequence reads: CASRPDRGNTGELFF. CDR3 sequence (DNA): TGTGCCAGCAGGCCAGACAGGGGGAACACCGGGGAGCTGTTTTTT.

V is TRBV29-1 and J is TRBJ1-3, with D unresolved. CDR1 is SQVTM and CDR2 is ANQGSEA in the germline V gene. Deletions cut 7 bases from V and 4 bases from J, with 17 bases between. This CDR3 contains 14 residues. The CDR3 here is CSAEIPGLGNTIYF. The CDR3 coding sequence is TGCAGCGCAGAGATACCCGGGTTGGGAAACACCATATATTTT.

V and J are TRBV18 and TRBJ1-5; 7 nucleotides agree with TRBD1. Per the germline V gene, CDR1 is KGHSH and CDR2 is LQKENI. V lost 5 bases to trimming and J lost 4 bases; unmatched junction nucleotides: 5. The CDR3 loop spans 14 amino acids. The CDR3 DNA follows: TGTGCCAGCTCATCCCAGGGGGGAAATCAGCCCCAGCATTTT. It codes for CASSSQGGNQPQHF.

This chain joins TRBV7-2 and TRBJ2-5, with TRBD2 identical over 8 bases. In germline, CDR1 is SGHTA, CDR2 FQGNSA. After removal of 2 bases from V and 4 bases from J, the junction contained 9 bases not matched to a gene. The CDR3 loop spans 16 amino acids. The CDR3 bases are TGTGCCAGCAGCTTAAACGCGGGGGGATCGGTAGAGACCCAGTACTTC. Amino acids: CASSLNAGGSVETQYF.